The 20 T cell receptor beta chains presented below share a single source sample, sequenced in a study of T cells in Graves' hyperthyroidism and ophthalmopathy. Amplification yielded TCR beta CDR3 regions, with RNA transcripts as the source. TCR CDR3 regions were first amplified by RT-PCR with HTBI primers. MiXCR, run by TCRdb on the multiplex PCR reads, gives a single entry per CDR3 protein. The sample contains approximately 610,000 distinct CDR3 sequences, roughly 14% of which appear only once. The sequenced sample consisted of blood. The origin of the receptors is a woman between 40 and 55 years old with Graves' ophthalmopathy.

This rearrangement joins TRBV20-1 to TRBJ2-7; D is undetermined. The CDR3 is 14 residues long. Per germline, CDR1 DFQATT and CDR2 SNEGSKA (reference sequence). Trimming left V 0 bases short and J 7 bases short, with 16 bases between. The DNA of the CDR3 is TGCAGTGCTAGAGAGAGTCGAGCCCTAGGGGAGCAGTACTTC. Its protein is CSARESRALGEQYF.

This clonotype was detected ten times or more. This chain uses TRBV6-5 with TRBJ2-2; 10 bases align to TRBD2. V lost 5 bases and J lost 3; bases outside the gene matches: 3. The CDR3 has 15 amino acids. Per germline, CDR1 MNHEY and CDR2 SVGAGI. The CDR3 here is CASSVLAGHTGELFF. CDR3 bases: TGTGCCAGCAGTGTACTAGCGGGGCACACCGGGGAGCTGTTTTTT.

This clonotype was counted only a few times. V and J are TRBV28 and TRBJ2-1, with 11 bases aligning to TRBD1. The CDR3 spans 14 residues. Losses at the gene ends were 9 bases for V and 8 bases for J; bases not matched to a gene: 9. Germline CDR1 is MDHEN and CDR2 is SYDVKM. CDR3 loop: CASWDRGVEYEQFF. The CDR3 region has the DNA TGTGCCAGTTGGGACAGGGGGGTTGAATATGAGCAGTTCTTC.

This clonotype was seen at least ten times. This chain's CDR3 is CASSPSSEQYF. The CDR3 DNA sequence: TGTGCCAGCAGTCCCTCTAGCGAGCAGTACTTC. V gene TRBV28 combines with J gene TRBJ2-7; D gene ambiguous. CDR3 length equals 11 residues. From germline, CDR1 is MDHEN and CDR2 SYDVKM. The V end was cut by 5 bases, the J end by 6 bases, with 8 bases between.

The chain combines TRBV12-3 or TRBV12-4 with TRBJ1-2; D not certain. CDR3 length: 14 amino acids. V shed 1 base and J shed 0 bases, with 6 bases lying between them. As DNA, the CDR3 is TGTGCCAGCAGTTTAGGTGCCACTAACTATGGCTACACCTTC. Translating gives CASSLGATNYGYTF.

The CDR3 sequence: CASTLDRSTGELFF. CDR3 sequence (DNA): TGTGCCAGCACCCTGGACAGATCCACCGGGGAGCTGTTTTTT. The chain combines TRBV12-3 or TRBV12-4 with TRBJ2-2, with a tentative D call TRBD1 (6 bases). The CDR3 consists of 14 residues. V was pared by 7 bases and J by 4 bases, with 13 bases between.

The CDR3 protein is CAWSRGEFYEQYF. In DNA form, the CDR3 reads TGTGCCTGGAGTCGAGGGGAATTCTACGAGCAGTACTTC. V gene TRBV30 combines with J gene TRBJ2-7; D may be TRBD1 or TRBD2 (5 bases each). CDR1 and CDR2 from the germline V gene are GTSNPN and SVGIG (reference sequence). The CDR3 has 13 amino acids. Trimming left V 2 bases short and J 3 bases short, with 11 bases between.

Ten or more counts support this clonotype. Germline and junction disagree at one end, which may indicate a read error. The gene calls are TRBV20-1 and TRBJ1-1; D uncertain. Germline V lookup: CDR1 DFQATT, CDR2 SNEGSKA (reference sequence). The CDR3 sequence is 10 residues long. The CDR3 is CSAVDTEVFF. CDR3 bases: TGCAGTGCCGTAGACACTGAAGTTTTCTTT.

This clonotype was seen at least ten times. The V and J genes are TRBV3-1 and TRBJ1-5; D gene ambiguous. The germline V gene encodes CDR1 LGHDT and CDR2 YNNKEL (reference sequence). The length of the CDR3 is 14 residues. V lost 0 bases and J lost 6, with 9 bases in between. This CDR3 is CASSQEGSSQPQHF. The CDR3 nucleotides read TGTGCCAGCAGCCAAGAGGGGTCCAGTCAGCCCCAGCATTTT.

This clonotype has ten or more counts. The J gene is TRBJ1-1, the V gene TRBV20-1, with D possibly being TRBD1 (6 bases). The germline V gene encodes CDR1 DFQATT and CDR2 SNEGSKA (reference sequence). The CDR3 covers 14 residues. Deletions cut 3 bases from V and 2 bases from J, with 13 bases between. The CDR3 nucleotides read TGCAGTGCTAGGAGGGGGGGAGTTAACACTGAAGCTTTCTTT. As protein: CSARRGGVNTEAFF.

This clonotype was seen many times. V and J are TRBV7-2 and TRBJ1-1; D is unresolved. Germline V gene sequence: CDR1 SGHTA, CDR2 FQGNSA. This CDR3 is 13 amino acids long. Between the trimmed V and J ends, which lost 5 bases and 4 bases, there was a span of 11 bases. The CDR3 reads CASSPWRSTEAFF. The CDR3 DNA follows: TGTGCCAGCAGCCCGTGGCGGAGCACTGAAGCTTTCTTT.

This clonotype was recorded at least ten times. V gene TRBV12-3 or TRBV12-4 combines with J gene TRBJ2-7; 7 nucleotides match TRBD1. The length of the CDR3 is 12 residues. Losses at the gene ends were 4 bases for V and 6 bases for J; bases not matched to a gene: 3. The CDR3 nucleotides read TGTGCCAGCAGTTCCGGGACAGCCGAGCAGTACTTC. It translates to CASSSGTAEQYF.

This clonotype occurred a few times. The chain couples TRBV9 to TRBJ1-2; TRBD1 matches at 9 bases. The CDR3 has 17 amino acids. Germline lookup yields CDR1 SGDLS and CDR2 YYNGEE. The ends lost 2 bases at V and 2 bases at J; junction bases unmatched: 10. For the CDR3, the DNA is TGTGCCAGCAGCGTCGGCCTAACAGGGGGCGGAAACTATGGCTACACCTTC. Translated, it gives CASSVGLTGGGNYGYTF.

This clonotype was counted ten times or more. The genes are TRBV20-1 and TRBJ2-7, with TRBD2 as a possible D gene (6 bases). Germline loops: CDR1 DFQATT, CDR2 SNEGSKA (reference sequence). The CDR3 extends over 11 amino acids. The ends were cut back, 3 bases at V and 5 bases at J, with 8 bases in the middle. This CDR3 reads CSASPGDEQYF. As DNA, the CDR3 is TGCAGTGCTAGTCCGGGGGACGAGCAGTACTTC.

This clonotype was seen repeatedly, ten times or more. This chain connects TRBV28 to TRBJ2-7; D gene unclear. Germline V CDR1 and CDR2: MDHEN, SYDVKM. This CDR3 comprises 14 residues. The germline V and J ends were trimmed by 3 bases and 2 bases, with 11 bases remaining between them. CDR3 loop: CASSFLTVTYEQYF. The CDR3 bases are TGTGCCAGCAGTTTTCTCACTGTTACCTACGAGCAGTACTTC.

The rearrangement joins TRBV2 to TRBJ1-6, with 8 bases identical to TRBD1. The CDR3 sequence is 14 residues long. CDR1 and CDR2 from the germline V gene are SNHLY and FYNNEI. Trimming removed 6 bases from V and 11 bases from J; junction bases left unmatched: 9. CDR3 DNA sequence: TGTGCCAGCAGGTCGACAGGGGCCATTCCACCCCTCCACTTT. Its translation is CASRSTGAIPPLHF.

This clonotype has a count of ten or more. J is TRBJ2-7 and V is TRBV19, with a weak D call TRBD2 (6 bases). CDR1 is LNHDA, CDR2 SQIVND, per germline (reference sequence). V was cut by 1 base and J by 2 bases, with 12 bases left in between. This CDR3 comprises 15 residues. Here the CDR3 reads CASSIGVRGTYEQYF. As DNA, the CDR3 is TGTGCCAGTAGTATAGGCGTCCGGGGGACCTACGAGCAGTACTTC.

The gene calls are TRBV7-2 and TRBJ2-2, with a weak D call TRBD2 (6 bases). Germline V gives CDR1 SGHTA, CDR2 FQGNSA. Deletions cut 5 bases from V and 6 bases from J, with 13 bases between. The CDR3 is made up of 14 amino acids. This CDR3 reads CASSPRRGSGELFF. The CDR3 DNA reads TGTGCCAGCAGCCCCCGACGGGGGTCCGGGGAGCTGTTTTTT.

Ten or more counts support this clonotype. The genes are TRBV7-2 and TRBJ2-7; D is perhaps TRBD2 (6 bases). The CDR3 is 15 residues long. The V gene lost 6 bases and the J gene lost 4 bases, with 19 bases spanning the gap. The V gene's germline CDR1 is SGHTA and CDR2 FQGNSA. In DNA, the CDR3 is TGTGCCAGCAGATACTCCGGGACTTCAGGGTACGAGCAGTACTTC. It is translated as CASRYSGTSGYEQYF.

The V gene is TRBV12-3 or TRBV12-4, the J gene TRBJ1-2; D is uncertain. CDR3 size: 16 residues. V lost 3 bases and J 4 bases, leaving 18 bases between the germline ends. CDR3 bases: TGTGCCAGCAGTTTCCTCCGCCGACCCGCCGCCTATGGCTACACCTTC. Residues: CASSFLRRPAAYGYTF.